This TCR beta chain was documented in a study of cytomegalovirus exposure and HLA in healthy donors. Primers included in the PCR were 60 Vbeta and 13 Jbeta primers. Here immunoSEQ multiplex PCR was the method, and the copy in TCRdb shows in-frame clones only, minus some. This table holds about 140,000 clones, approximately 80% found once. This clone was counted a few times. Germline V gives CDR1 SEHNR, CDR2 FQNEAQ (reference sequence). V gave up 4 bases and J gave up 4 bases; unmatched junction bases: 3. This CDR3 spans 14 amino acids. The sequence was obtained from a man between 35 and 55 years old in good health and CMV-seronegative. Input material: PBMCs. V is TRBV7-9 and J is TRBJ1-4, with TRBD1 matching 7 bases. CDR3 protein: CASSSQGVNEKLFF. The CDR3 bases are TGTGCCAGCAGCTCGCAGGGGGTTAATGAAAAACTGTTTTTT.